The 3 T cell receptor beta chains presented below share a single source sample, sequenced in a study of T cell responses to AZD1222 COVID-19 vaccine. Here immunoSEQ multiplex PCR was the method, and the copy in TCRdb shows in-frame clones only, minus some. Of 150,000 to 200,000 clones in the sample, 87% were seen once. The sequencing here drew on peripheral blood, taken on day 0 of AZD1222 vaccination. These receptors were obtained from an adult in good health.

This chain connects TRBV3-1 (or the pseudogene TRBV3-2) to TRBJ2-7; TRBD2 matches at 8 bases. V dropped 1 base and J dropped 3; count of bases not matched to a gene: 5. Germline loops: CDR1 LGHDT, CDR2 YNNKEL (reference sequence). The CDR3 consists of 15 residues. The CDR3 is CASSQVIAGNYEQYF. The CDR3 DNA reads TGTGCCAGCAGCCAAGTAATAGCGGGGAACTACGAGCAGTACTTC.

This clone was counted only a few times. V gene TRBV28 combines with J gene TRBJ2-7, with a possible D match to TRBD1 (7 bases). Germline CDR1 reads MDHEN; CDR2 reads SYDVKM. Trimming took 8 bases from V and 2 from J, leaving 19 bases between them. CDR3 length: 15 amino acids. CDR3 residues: CASSGGRGNTYEQYF. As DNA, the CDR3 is TGTGCCAGCTCCGGGGGCAGGGGGAATACCTACGAGCAGTACTTC.

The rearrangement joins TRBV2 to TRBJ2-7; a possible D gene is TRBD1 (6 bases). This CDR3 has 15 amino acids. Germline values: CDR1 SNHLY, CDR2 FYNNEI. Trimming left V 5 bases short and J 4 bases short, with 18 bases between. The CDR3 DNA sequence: TGTGCCAGCAGTAAAACAGGGTCGTCTTGGTACGAGCAGTACTTC. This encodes CASSKTGSSWYEQYF.